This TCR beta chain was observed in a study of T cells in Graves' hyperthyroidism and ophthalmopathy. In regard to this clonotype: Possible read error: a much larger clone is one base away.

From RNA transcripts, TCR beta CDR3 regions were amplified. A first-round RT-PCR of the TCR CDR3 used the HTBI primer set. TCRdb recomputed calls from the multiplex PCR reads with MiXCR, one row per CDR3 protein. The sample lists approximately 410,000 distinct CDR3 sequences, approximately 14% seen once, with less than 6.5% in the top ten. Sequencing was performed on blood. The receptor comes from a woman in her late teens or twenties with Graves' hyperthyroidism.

CDR3 DNA sequence: TGTGCCAGCAGAGCACCCAGGGAGGAGACCCAGTACTTC. Translated: CASRAPREETQYF. The chain has TRBV7-9 and TRBJ2-5; D assignment may be TRBD1 or TRBD2 (5 bases each). Germline V gives CDR1 SEHNR, CDR2 FQNEAQ (reference sequence). CDR3 length: 13 residues. V lost 6 bases and J 5 bases, leaving 13 bases between the germline ends.